A single sample is the source of the 3 T cell receptor beta chains below, sequenced in a study of cytomegalovirus exposure and HLA in healthy donors. It was with 60 Vbeta and 13 Jbeta primers that the PCR ran. Method: immunoSEQ multiplex PCR; TCRdb's copy keeps in-frame clones and lacks some. The sample lists around 200,000 clones, around three quarters seen once, with less than 2.5% in the top ten. What was sequenced was PBMCs. Receptors were obtained from a woman in her forties or fifties in good health and CMV-seronegative.

Regarding this clone: Mismatch with germline at one junction end may stem from a read error. The CDR3 spells CAGRIPRGFGQPQHF. CDR3 sequence (DNA): TGTGCCGGCAGAATACCTAGGGGATTCGGTCAGCCCCAGCATTTT. The chain recombines TRBV9 with TRBJ1-5, with D perhaps matching TRBD1 (5 bases). This CDR3 is built from 15 residues. CDR1 is SGDLS and CDR2 is YYNGEE in the germline V gene.

This chain connects TRBV10-3 to TRBJ2-1; D possibly corresponds to TRBD1 (5 bases). There are 15 residues in the CDR3. Germline V CDR1 and CDR2: ENHRY, SYGVKD. V was pared by 0 bases and J by 7 bases, with 13 bases between. DNA for the CDR3: TGTGCCATCAGTGAGTCGACTGCAGGGAATAATGAGCAGTTCTTC. The encoded protein is CAISESTAGNNEQFF.

The rearrangement joins TRBV5-4 to TRBJ2-1, with D perhaps TRBD2 (6 bases). The V end was cut by 4 bases, the J end by 6 bases, with 17 bases between. Germline loops: CDR1 SGHNT, CDR2 YYREEE (reference sequence). The CDR3 totals 15 residues. CDR3 residues: CASSGGTFSGNEQFF. The CDR3, as DNA: TGTGCCAGCAGCGGAGGGACTTTTTCCGGCAATGAGCAGTTCTTC.